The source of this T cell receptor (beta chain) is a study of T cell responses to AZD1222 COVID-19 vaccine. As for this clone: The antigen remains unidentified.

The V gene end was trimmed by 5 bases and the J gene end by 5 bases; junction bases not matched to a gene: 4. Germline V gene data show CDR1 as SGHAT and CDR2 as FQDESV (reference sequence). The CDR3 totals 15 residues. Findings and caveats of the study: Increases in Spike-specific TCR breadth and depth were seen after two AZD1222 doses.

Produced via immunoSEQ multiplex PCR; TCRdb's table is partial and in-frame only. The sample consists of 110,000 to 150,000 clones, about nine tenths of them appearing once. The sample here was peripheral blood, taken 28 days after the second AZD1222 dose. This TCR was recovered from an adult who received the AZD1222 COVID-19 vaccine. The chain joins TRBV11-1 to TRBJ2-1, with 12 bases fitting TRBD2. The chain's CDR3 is CASSLGLAGDNEQFF. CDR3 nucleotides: TGTGCCAGCAGCCTGGGACTAGCGGGCGACAATGAGCAGTTCTTC.